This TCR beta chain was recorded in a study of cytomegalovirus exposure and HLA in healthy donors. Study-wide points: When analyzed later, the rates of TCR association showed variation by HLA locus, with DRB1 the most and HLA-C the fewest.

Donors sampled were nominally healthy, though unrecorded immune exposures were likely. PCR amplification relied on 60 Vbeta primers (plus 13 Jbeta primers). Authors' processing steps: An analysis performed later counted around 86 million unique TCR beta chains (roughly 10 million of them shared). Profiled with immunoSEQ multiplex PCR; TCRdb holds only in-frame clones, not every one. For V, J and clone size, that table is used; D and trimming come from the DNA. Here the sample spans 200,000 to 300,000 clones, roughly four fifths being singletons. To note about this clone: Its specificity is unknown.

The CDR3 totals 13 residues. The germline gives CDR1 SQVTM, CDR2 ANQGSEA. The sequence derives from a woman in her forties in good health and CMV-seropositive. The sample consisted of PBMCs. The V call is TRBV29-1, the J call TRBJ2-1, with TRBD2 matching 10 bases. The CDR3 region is CRAGLAARNEQFF. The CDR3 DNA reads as TGCCGCGCCGGACTAGCGGCCCGCAATGAGCAGTTCTTC.